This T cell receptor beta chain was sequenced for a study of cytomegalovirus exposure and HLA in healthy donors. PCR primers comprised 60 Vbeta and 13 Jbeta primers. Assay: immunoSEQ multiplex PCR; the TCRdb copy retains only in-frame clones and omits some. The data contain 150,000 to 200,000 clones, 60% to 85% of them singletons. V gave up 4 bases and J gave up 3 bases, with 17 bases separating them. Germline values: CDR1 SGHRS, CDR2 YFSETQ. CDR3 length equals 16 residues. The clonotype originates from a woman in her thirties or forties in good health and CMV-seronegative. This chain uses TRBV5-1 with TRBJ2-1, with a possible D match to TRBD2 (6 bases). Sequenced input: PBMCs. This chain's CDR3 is CASSPFSGVVYNEQFF. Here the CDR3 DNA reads TGCGCCAGCAGCCCTTTCTCGGGAGTGGTCTACAATGAGCAGTTCTTC.